This T cell receptor (beta chain) was documented in a study of T cells in Graves' hyperthyroidism and ophthalmopathy. Notes on the study in general: The model forecast ophthalmopathy, anticipating it by a median about six months before onset. Most clonotypes expanded in thyroid above 0.001 were likewise present in blood.

It was considered stable Graves' hyperthyroidism when ophthalmopathy did not progress within 18 months. Diagnosing involved the use of clinical symptoms, serum thyroxine and TRAb, thyroid ultrasound and orbital computed tomography. TCR beta CDR3 sequences were amplified from RNA transcripts. Initially, a first-round RT-PCR of the TCR CDR3 employed the HTBI primer set. TCRdb called the multiplex PCR reads again in MiXCR, with one record for every CDR3 protein. The data contain roughly 290,000 distinct CDR3 sequences, roughly 13% of them singletons. This clonotype has ten or more counts. Its specificity is not known. V lost 6 bases to trimming and J lost 4 bases; unmatched junction nucleotides: 8. The CDR3 has 14 residues. Germline loops: CDR1 MDHEN, CDR2 SYDVKM.

The J gene is TRBJ1-2, the V gene TRBV28; 7 bases are shared with TRBD1. The sample was blood. The TCR originated in a woman in her forties with Graves' hyperthyroidism. The CDR3 loop reads CASSGTATFYGYTF. The CDR3 DNA reads TGTGCCAGCAGCGGGACAGCTACTTTCTATGGCTACACCTTC.